This is a list of T cell receptor beta chains from one sample in a study of shared clonotypes between healthy human individuals. Assay used: immunoSEQ multiplex PCR; TCRdb lists only in-frame clones, some missing. The data hold 1,500,000 or so clones, with less than 99% observed a single time. Source material: naive CD4+ T cells sorted from blood. All receptors come from a man aged 25 to 40 in good health. Both conserved end residues are trimmed from each CDR3. Expanded clones get a size class; other rows say once, few or many, or leave the size out.

>once|TRBV9|TRBJ2-3
ASSIGLAGTDTQY
>NA|TRBV5-4|TRBJ2-2
ASKTFEGTGELF
>once|TRBV5-1|TRBJ1-1
ASSWGQGEAF
>once|TRBV18|TRBJ2-1
ASSLIAGGNNEQF
>NA|TRBV4-3|TRBJ2-3
ASSQEGSGVTDTQY
>NA|TRBV5-1|TRBJ2-1
ASSLNPGLGVF
>NA|TRBV15|TRBJ2-1
ATSRDLGNEQF
>NA|TRBV7-9|TRBJ2-5
ASSLPSGGNPRSTQY
>few|TRBV21-1|TRBJ2-7
ASSKASGSYEQY
>once|TRBV10-1|TRBJ2-1
ASNRGVGNEQF
>NA|TRBV6-1|TRBJ2-7
ASSEADRDYEQY
>once|TRBV10-3|TRBJ2-1
AISYPPTGRSRNEQF
>NA|TRBV5-8|TRBJ2-7
ASSLSRLAGGLDEQY
>NA|TRBV7-2|TRBJ1-3
ASSLVAGSGNTIY
>once|TRBV7-8|TRBJ2-7
ASSLASSYEQY
>NA|TRBV27|TRBJ2-2
ASSLSLGNTGELF
>NA|TRBV18|TRBJ2-3
ASSPVGGSSTDTQY
>NA|TRBV10-3|TRBJ2-1
AISERAGGSYNEQF
>NA|TRBV4-1|TRBJ2-7
ASSQTLDRGSSYEQY
>NA|TRBV27|TRBJ2-4
ASRDSPKNIQY
>NA|TRBV11-2|TRBJ2-7
ASSQDRNSYEQY
>NA|TRBV9|TRBJ2-5
ASSVGGLAGVETQY
>NA|TRBV11-2|TRBJ2-2
ASSSGKTAFTGELF
>NA|TRBV29-1|TRBJ2-3
SVSGIFTDTQY
>NA|TRBV5-1|TRBJ2-7
ASVSGNEQY
>NA|TRBV28|TRBJ1-4
ASSLAGINEKLF
>NA|TRBV5-1|TRBJ2-7
ASSLNHNYEQY
>once|TRBV6-6|TRBJ2-6
ASRGSGANVLT
>NA|TRBV7-3|TRBJ2-3
ASSLPTSGSTDTQY
>NA|TRBV21-1|TRBJ1-4
ASSKVKLATNEKLF
>once|TRBV9|TRBJ1-1
ASSQSSSLNTEAF
>NA|TRBV11-3|TRBJ2-2
ASSRFPHSGRAVGTGELF
>NA|TRBV6-5|TRBJ1-1
ASSHRLNTEAF
>NA|TRBV18|TRBJ1-1
ASSPLSGEAF
>NA|TRBV5-1|TRBJ2-1
ASSLAGSEQF
>NA|TRBV2|TRBJ2-1
ASSGRRVINNEQF
>NA|TRBV19|TRBJ1-5
ASSIPPSNQPQH
>NA|TRBV7-2|TRBJ2-1
ASSSGTSTLNEQF
>once|TRBV4-2|TRBJ1-5
ASSQDLVTGQGSNQPQH
>NA|TRBV7-9|TRBJ1-1
ASRGIATINTEAF
>NA|TRBV28|TRBJ1-1
ASSLDGGTEAF
>NA|TRBV7-6|TRBJ2-5
ASSIPGTKQETQY
>NA|TRBV27|TRBJ2-3
ASSFLRQPDTQY
>NA|TRBV7-9|TRBJ1-2
ASSPQGNPGLGYT
>NA|TRBV19|TRBJ1-5
ASSIGRNSNQPQH
>NA|TRBV19|TRBJ1-2
ASSISGGYT
>NA|TRBV6-1|TRBJ2-2
ASPRDRNTGELF
>NA|TRBV28|TRBJ1-1
ASGVEGLNTEAF